This entry lists 29 T cell receptor beta chains sequenced from one sample in a study of blood T cells in healthy people across ages. A second PCR, run for about 7 to 11 cycles, used a sample-barcoded 5' primer plus a J-beta primer mix. TCRdb processed the 5' RACE reads anew with MiXCR; each CDR3 protein has one entry. The sample consists of 600,000 to 850,000 distinct CDR3 sequences, 25% of them appearing once. The same data also contributed to another study, on T cells of mothers and their children.

The sample consisted of blood. Every receptor here comes from a boy between 10 and 17 years old in good health.

The table lists this clonotype with many counts. The chain links TRBV5-1 to TRBJ2-5; no clear D gene. This CDR3 contains 14 residues. From germline, CDR1 is SGHRS and CDR2 YFSETQ. V was clipped by 0 bases and J by 1 base, with 7 bases between them. The CDR3: CASSLVAAQETQYF. In DNA, the CDR3 is TGCGCCAGCAGCTTGGTAGCAGCCCAAGAGACCCAGTACTTC.

The gene calls are TRBV28 and TRBJ2-7, with 11 bases that match TRBD2. This CDR3 comprises 16 residues. V was pared by 4 bases and J by 0 bases, with 5 bases of the junction left unmatched. Germline values: CDR1 MDHEN, CDR2 SYDVKM. CDR3: CASSSSGLAGSYEQYF. The CDR3 bases are TGTGCCAGCAGTTCTTCCGGACTAGCGGGCTCCTACGAGCAGTACTTC.

This chain joins TRBV3-1 and TRBJ1-6; D remains unclear. With 1 base removed from V and 9 bases from J, the gap between germline ends came to 10 bases. From germline, CDR1 is LGHDT and CDR2 YNNKEL (reference sequence). The CDR3 totals 14 residues. DNA of the CDR3: TGTGCCAGCAGCCAAGGCGCAGGACGTTCACCCCTCCACTTT. It translates to CASSQGAGRSPLHF.

In regard to this clonotype: One end of the junction varies from germline; a read error may be responsible. This rearrangement joins TRBV3-1 to TRBJ2-7; D is possibly TRBD2 (5 bases). Germline V gene data show CDR1 as LGHDT and CDR2 as YNNKEL (reference sequence). The CDR3 totals 13 residues. CDR3 amino acids: CASSGRSSYEQCF. The CDR3, as DNA: TGTGCCAGCAGCGGACGGTCTAGCTACGAGCAGTGCTTC.

The chain carries TRBV5-1 and TRBJ2-5; D is possibly TRBD2 (6 bases). Trimming removed 4 bases from V and 4 bases from J, with 17 bases in between. Germline assignment: CDR1 SGHRS and CDR2 YFSETQ. This CDR3 region has 15 residues. The CDR3 sequence: CASSAGRQNGETQYF. The CDR3 DNA is TGCGCCAGCAGCGCGGGACGACAAAACGGAGAGACCCAGTACTTC.

This clonotype was counted ten times or more. The CDR3 loop reads CSARDGTGQETQYF. The DNA for the CDR3 is TGCAGTGCTAGAGATGGCACAGGGCAAGAGACCCAGTACTTC. The genes are TRBV20-1 and TRBJ2-5; tentative D call: TRBD1 (6 bases). Trimming removed 0 bases at V and 2 bases at J, with 10 bases between. This CDR3 is 14 amino acids long. Per germline, CDR1 DFQATT and CDR2 SNEGSKA (reference sequence).

V gene TRBV27 combines with J gene TRBJ2-7; possibly TRBD2 for D (6 bases). V lost 2 bases, J lost 3 bases, and 11 bases lay in between. Germline CDR1 is MNHEY and CDR2 is SMNVEV (reference sequence). This CDR3 is 14 amino acids long. CDR3 bases: TGTGCCAGCAGTTTAATGGCGGGGCTCTACGAGCAGTACTTC. Amino acids: CASSLMAGLYEQYF.

The J gene is TRBJ1-3, the V gene TRBV29-1, with a tentative D call TRBD1 (5 bases). This CDR3 region has 15 residues. Trimming removed 6 bases from V and 4 bases from J, with 19 bases in between. Germline CDR1 reads SQVTM; CDR2 reads ANQGSEA. In nucleotides, the CDR3 is TGCAGCGTCGCCCAGGGACCCGTTGGGGGAAACACCATATATTTT. It encodes CSVAQGPVGGNTIYF.

The chain carries TRBV20-1 and TRBJ2-3; D is possibly TRBD2 (6 bases). The CDR3 is 17 amino acids. CDR1 and CDR2 from the germline V gene are DFQATT and SNEGSKA (reference sequence). Between the trimmed V and J ends, which lost 3 bases and 0 bases, there was a span of 19 bases. CDR3 coding DNA: TGCAGTGCTAGTGCCTTCCCCGGGGGAGAGAGCACAGATACGCAGTATTTT. Its protein is CSASAFPGGESTDTQYF.

The chain has TRBV29-1 and TRBJ2-5; 7 bases are a match to TRBD1. The DNA end is more similar to TRBJ2-1, so the J call may be wrong. CDR1 SQVTM and CDR2 ANQGSEA come from the germline V gene. The CDR3 sequence is 11 residues long. The CDR3 DNA reads TGCAGCTCCGAGGGGGCGAATGAGCAGTTCTTC. This gives the protein CSSEGANEQFF.

The chain has TRBV6-1 and TRBJ2-1; 7 bases align to TRBD2. The CDR3 sequence is 16 residues long. The germline V gene encodes CDR1 MNHNS and CDR2 SASEGT. Losses at the gene ends were 2 bases for V and 7 bases for J; bases not matched to a gene: 11. The CDR3 region has the DNA TGTGCCAGCAGTGAACTTGGAGGGAGGGCCAAGAATGAGCAGTTCTTC. Protein product: CASSELGGRAKNEQFF.

A few counts support this clonotype. The V gene is TRBV20-1, the J gene TRBJ2-1; D possibly corresponds to TRBD1 (6 bases). Germline lookup yields CDR1 DFQATT and CDR2 SNEGSKA (reference sequence). Trimming took 4 bases from V and 3 from J, leaving 10 bases between them. The CDR3 runs to 13 residues. CDR3 DNA sequence: TGCAGTGCTACCGAGGACAGCTACAATGAGCAGTTCTTC. It is translated as CSATEDSYNEQFF.

The CDR3 region is CSVEDLGQGGYTF. CDR3 DNA sequence: TGCAGCGTTGAAGATCTGGGACAGGGCGGCTACACCTTC. The chain links TRBV29-1 to TRBJ1-2; 9 nucleotides align to TRBD1. Trimming cost V 0 bases and J 8 bases; bases outside gene matches: 4. Germline V gene lookup returns CDR1 SQVTM and CDR2 ANQGSEA. The CDR3 has 13 residues.

The V gene is TRBV7-8, the J gene TRBJ2-5; D is possibly TRBD2 (5 bases). Germline loops: CDR1 SGHVS, CDR2 FQNEAQ. V shed 5 bases and J shed 2 bases, with 15 bases lying between them. The CDR3 consists of 15 residues. As DNA, the CDR3 is TGTGCCAGCAGCCCTCTGAGCGGTTATCAAGAGACCCAGTACTTC. It translates to CASSPLSGYQETQYF.

This chain uses TRBV7-8 with TRBJ1-1; TRBD1 matches 7 bases. The CDR3 has 16 amino acids. V lost 7 bases to trimming and J lost 0 bases; unmatched junction nucleotides: 11. Per germline, CDR1 SGHVS and CDR2 FQNEAQ. The CDR3 here is CASTLIRGQMNTEAFF. The CDR3 nucleotides are TGTGCCAGCACCCTCATCAGGGGACAGATGAACACTGAAGCTTTCTTT. The full variable domain, rest sourced from reference TRBV7-8 and TRBJ1-1, is GAGVSQSPRYKVAKRGQDVALRCDPISGHVSLFWYQQALGQGPEFLTYFQNEAQLDKSGLPSDRFFAERPEGSVSTLKIQRTQQEDSAVYLCASTLIRGQMNTEAFFGQGTRLTVV.

This rearrangement joins TRBV29-1 to TRBJ2-5; D gene uncertain. The tail of the sequence fits TRBJ2-7 better, so the J call may be wrong. The CDR3 is made up of 12 amino acids. Per germline, CDR1 SQVTM and CDR2 ANQGSEA. In DNA, the CDR3 is TGCAGCGCTTCGGACGTCTCCTACGAGCAGTACTTC. It translates to CSASDVSYEQYF.

The J gene is TRBJ2-5, the V gene TRBV12-5; 12 nucleotides align to TRBD1. The CDR3 contains 16 residues. J lost 2 bases, V lost 5 bases, and 6 bases had no gene match. Germline assignment: CDR1 LGHNT and CDR2 FRNRAP. CDR3 in amino acids: CASGPGTGGFQETQYF. Here the CDR3 DNA reads TGTGCTAGTGGTCCCGGGACAGGGGGCTTTCAAGAGACCCAGTACTTC. Full variable domain (missing parts from reference TRBV12-5 and TRBJ2-5): DARVTQTPRHKVTEMGQEVTMRCQPILGHNTVFWYRQTMMQGLELLAYFRNRAPLDDSGMPKDRFSAEMPDATLATLKIQPSEPRDSAVYFCASGPGTGGFQETQYFGPGTRLLVL.

In this sample, this clonotype turned up a few times. The rearrangement joins TRBV28 to TRBJ2-4; D gene ambiguous. Germline V gene sequence: CDR1 MDHEN, CDR2 SYDVKM. The CDR3 has 14 amino acids. Between the trimmed V and J ends, which lost 2 bases and 0 bases, there was a span of 5 bases. The CDR3 DNA reads TGTGCCAGCAGTTTACCCCTAGCCAAAAACATTCAGTACTTC. Its translation is CASSLPLAKNIQYF.

This clonotype occurred a few times. The rearrangement links TRBV5-1 to TRBJ2-2; 7 positions match TRBD2. CDR3 length equals 16 residues. Germline CDR1 reads SGHRS; CDR2 reads YFSETQ. The V and J ends lost 0 bases and 1 base, in that order; junction bases with no gene match: 3. CDR3 loop: CASSLGAGENTGELFF. CDR3 nucleotides: TGCGCCAGCAGCTTGGGTGCGGGAGAGAACACCGGGGAGCTGTTTTTT.

This clonotype has a single count. The junction departs from germline at one end; a sequencing error may be responsible. The chain uses TRBV5-1 and TRBJ2-7; no clear D gene. The CDR3 length is 14 residues. The germline gives CDR1 SGHRS, CDR2 YFSETQ. The CDR3 DNA reads TGCGCCAGCAGCTTGGAGGGCTATTCCTACGGGCAGTACTTC. Its protein is CASSLEGYSYGQYF.

The V and J genes are TRBV10-3 and TRBJ2-1, with D perhaps matching TRBD2 (7 bases). This CDR3 region has 15 residues. Trimming pared 6 bases from V and 4 bases from J, leaving 16 bases between. Looked up from germline, CDR1 is ENHRY and CDR2 is SYGVKD. The CDR3 is CAIRPGEGLYNEQFF. DNA for the CDR3: TGTGCCATCAGGCCAGGGGAGGGATTGTACAATGAGCAGTTCTTC.

V and J are TRBV6-6 and TRBJ1-1, with D possibly TRBD1 on 5 matching bases. V was clipped by 2 bases and J by 8 bases, with 15 bases between them. The CDR3 contains 14 residues. Per the germline V gene, CDR1 is MNHNY and CDR2 is SVGAGI (reference sequence). The CDR3 is CASSYGAYRLEAFF. The CDR3 DNA reads TGTGCCAGCAGTTACGGGGCATATCGCCTCGAAGCTTTCTTT.

The J gene is TRBJ1-4, the V gene TRBV7-9, with 8 nucleotides matching TRBD1. The CDR3 is made up of 18 amino acids. CDR1 SEHNR and CDR2 FQNEAQ come from the germline V gene (reference sequence). Trimming cost V 5 bases and J 0 bases; bases outside gene matches: 11. Here the CDR3 DNA reads TGTGCCAGCAGCCCTCTTCCCGGGACAGGAACAACTAATGAAAAACTGTTTTTT. Translated, it gives CASSPLPGTGTTNEKLFF.

The rearrangement links TRBV14 to TRBJ2-6, with D perhaps TRBD2 (6 bases). The CDR3 extends over 15 amino acids. Trimming took off 4 bases at V and 1 base at J, with 8 bases between the two ends. Germline V CDR1 and CDR2: SGHDN, FVKESK. The CDR3 spells CASSRGTSGANVLTF. The CDR3 DNA sequence: TGTGCCAGCAGCCGGGGGACTTCTGGGGCCAACGTCCTGACTTTC. The whole variable domain, remainder taken from reference TRBV14 and TRBJ2-6, is EAGVTQFPSHSVIEKGQTVTLRCDPISGHDNLYWYRRVMGKEIKFLLHFVKESKQDESGMPNNRFLAERTGGTYSTLKVQPAELEDSGVYFCASSRGTSGANVLTFGAGSRLTVL.

A remark on this clonotype: Likely a read error: the CDR3 ends without its conserved phenylalanine or tryptophan. The chain recombines TRBV20-1 with TRBJ2-1, with D possibly TRBD2 on 5 matching bases. Trimming took 0 bases from V and 9 from J, leaving 9 bases between them. Germline V lookup: CDR1 DFQATT, CDR2 SNEGSKA (reference sequence). This CDR3 has 12 amino acids. In DNA, the CDR3 is TGCAGTGCTAGAGAGTTGAGCGGTGAGCAGTTCCTC. Translation gives CSARELSGEQFL.

This clonotype was detected a few times. The chain recombines TRBV7-9 with TRBJ1-2; 8 bases line up with TRBD1. V was pared by 5 bases and J by 6 bases, with 8 bases of the junction left unmatched. The CDR3 runs 14 residues. Germline V gene data show CDR1 as SEHNR and CDR2 as FQNEAQ (reference sequence). The CDR3 nucleotides read TGTGCCAGCAGCCTAGAGGACAGGGTAGATGGCTACACCTTC. It is translated as CASSLEDRVDGYTF.

The chain combines TRBV20-1 with TRBJ2-1; 9 bases agree with TRBD2. Per germline, CDR1 DFQATT and CDR2 SNEGSKA (reference sequence). J lost 6 bases, V lost 0 bases, and 15 bases had no gene match. The CDR3 covers 18 residues. CDR3 in DNA: TGCAGTGCTAGAGATCTTAGGGGCGTAGCGGGAGTGGGCAATGAGCAGTTCTTC. This gives the protein CSARDLRGVAGVGNEQFF.

The J gene is TRBJ2-7, the V gene TRBV20-1; TRBD1 agrees at 9 bases. Germline trimming cut 5 bases from V and 2 bases from J; bases unmatched to any gene: 7. Germline loops: CDR1 DFQATT, CDR2 SNEGSKA (reference sequence). This CDR3 contains 14 residues. The CDR3 sequence is CSASPDRGTYEQYF. The CDR3 DNA reads as TGCAGTGCTTCCCCGGACAGGGGAACCTACGAGCAGTACTTC.

The chain links TRBV20-1 to TRBJ1-2, with no clear D. With 1 base removed from V and 2 bases from J, the gap between germline ends came to 11 bases. Germline-derived CDR1 and CDR2 are DFQATT and SNEGSKA (reference sequence). This CDR3 region has 14 residues. The CDR3 protein is CSARVIQTNYGYTF. The DNA of the CDR3 is TGCAGTGCTAGAGTGATTCAGACAAACTATGGCTACACCTTC.